This TCR beta chain was retrieved from a study of T cell responses to AZD1222 COVID-19 vaccine. The V gene lost 7 bases and the J gene lost 2 bases, with 11 bases spanning the gap. Germline V gene data show CDR1 as MDHEN and CDR2 as SYDVKM. The CDR3 length is 13 residues. Produced via immunoSEQ multiplex PCR; TCRdb's table is partial and in-frame only. The sample has more than 140,000 clones; around 89% are singletons. The source material was peripheral blood, sampled on day 0 of AZD1222 vaccination. The rearrangement uses TRBV28 and TRBJ1-2; D uncertain. The sequence derives from an adult in good health. In DNA form, the CDR3 reads TGTGCCAGCACCCGGCACGGGAACTATGGCTACACCTTC. Protein sequence: CASTRHGNYGYTF.